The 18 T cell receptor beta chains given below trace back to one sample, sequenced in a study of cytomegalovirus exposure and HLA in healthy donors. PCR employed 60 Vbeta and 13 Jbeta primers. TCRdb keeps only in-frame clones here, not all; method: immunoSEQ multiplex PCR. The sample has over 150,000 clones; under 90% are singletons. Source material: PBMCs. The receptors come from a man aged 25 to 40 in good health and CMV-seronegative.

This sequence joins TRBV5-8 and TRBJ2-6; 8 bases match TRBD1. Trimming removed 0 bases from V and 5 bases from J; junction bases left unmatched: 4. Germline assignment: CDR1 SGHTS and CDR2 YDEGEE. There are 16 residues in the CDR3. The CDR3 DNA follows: TGTGCCAGCAGCTTGGAGACAGGGGTAAGGGCCAACGTCCTGACTTTC. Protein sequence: CASSLETGVRANVLTF.

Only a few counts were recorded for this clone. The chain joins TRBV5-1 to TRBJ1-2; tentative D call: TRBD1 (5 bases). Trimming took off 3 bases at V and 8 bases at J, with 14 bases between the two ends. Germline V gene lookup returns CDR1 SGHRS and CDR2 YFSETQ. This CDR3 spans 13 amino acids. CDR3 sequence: CASSSERGQGYTF. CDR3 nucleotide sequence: TGCGCCAGCAGCTCCGAGCGGGGCCAAGGCTACACCTTC.

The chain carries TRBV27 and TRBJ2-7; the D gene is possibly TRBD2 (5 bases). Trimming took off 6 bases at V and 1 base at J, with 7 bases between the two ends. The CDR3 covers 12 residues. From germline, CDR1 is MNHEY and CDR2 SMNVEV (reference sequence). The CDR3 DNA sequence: TGTGCCAGCAGCGGGGATTCCTACGAGCAGTACTTC. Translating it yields CASSGDSYEQYF.

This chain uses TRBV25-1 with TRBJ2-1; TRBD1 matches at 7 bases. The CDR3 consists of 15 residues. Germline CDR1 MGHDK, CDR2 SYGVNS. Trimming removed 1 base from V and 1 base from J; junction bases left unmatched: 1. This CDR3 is CASSESGGSYNEQFF. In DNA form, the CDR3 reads TGTGCCAGCAGTGAATCAGGGGGATCCTACAATGAGCAGTTCTTC.

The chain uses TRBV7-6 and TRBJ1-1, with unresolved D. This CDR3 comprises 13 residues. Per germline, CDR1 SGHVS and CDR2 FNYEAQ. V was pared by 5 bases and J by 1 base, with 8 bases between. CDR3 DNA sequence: TGTGCCAGCAGCCAAACTACGAACACTGAAGCTTTCTTT. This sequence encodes CASSQTTNTEAFF.

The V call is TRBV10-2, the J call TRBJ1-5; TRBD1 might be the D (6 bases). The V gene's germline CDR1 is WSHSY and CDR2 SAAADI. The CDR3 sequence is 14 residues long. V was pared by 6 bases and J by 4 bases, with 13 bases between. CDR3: CASRSTGPNQPQHF. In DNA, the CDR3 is TGCGCCAGCAGATCCACAGGGCCTAATCAGCCCCAGCATTTT.

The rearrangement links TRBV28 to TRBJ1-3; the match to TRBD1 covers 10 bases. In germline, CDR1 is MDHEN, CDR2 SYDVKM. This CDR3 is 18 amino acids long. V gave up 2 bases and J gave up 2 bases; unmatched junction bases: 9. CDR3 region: CASSLNDRGRAAGNTIYF. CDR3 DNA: TGTGCCAGCAGTTTAAACGACAGGGGGCGGGCGGCTGGAAACACCATATATTTT.

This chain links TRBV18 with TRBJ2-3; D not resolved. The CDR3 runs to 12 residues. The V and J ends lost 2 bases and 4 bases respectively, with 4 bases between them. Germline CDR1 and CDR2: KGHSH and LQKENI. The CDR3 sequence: CASSPAADTQYF. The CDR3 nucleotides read TGTGCCAGCTCACCAGCGGCAGATACGCAGTATTTT.

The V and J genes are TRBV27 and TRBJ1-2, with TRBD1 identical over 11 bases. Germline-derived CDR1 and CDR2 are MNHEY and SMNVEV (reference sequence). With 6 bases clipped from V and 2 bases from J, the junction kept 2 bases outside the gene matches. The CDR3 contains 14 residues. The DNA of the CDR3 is TGTGCCAGCAGGGGACAGGGGGTAAACTATGGCTACACCTTC. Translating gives CASRGQGVNYGYTF.

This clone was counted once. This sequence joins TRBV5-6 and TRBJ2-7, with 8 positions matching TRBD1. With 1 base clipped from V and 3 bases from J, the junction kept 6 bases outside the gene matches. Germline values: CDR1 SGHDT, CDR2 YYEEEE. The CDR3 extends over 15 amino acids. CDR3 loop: CASSLPGQGFYEQYF. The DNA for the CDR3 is TGTGCCAGCAGCTTGCCCGGACAGGGTTTCTACGAGCAGTACTTC.

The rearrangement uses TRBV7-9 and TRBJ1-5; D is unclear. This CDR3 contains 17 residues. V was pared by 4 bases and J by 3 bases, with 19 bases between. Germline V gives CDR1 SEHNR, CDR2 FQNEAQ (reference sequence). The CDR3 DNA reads TGTGCCAGCAGCTGGACTTCAGGATCGGACCTCAATCAGCCCCAGCATTTT. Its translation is CASSWTSGSDLNQPQHF.

CDR3 nucleotides: TGTGCCAGCAGTACAGGGGAAATAGGTCAGCCCCAGCATTTT. It translates to CASSTGEIGQPQHF. The chain carries TRBV9 and TRBJ1-5; 7 nucleotides line up with TRBD1. CDR1 is SGDLS, CDR2 YYNGEE, per germline. The CDR3 covers 14 residues. With V trimmed by 5 bases and J by 6 bases, 8 bases remained unmatched.

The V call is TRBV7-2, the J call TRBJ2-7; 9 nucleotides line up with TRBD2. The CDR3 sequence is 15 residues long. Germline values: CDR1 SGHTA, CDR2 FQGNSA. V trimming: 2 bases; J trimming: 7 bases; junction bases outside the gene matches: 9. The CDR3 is CASSLRAGGAWEQYF. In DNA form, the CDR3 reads TGTGCCAGCAGCTTAAGAGCGGGAGGTGCGTGGGAGCAGTACTTC.

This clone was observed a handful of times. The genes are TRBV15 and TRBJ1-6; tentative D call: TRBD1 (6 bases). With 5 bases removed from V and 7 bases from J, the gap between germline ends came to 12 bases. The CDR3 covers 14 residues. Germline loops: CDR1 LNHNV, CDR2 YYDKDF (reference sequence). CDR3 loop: CATSGGQLNSPLHF. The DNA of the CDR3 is TGTGCCACCAGCGGTGGACAGTTAAATTCACCCCTCCACTTT. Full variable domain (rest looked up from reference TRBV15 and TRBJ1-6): DAMVIQNPRYQVTQFGKPVTLSCSQTLNHNVMYWYQQKSSQAPKLLFHYYDKDFNNEADTPDNFQSRRPNTSFCFLDIRSPGLGDTAMYLCATSGGQLNSPLHFGNGTRLTVT.

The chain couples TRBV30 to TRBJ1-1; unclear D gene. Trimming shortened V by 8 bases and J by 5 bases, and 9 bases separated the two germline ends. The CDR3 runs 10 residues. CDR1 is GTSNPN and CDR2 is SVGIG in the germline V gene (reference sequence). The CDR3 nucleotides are TGTGCCCGAGGGCCGACTGAAGCTTTCTTT. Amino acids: CARGPTEAFF.

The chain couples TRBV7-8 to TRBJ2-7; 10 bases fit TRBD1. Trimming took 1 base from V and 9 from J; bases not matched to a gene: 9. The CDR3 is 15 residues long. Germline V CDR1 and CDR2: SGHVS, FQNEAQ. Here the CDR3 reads CASSLGQGAHRGQYF. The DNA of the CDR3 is TGTGCCAGCAGCTTAGGACAGGGGGCGCATCGGGGGCAGTACTTC.

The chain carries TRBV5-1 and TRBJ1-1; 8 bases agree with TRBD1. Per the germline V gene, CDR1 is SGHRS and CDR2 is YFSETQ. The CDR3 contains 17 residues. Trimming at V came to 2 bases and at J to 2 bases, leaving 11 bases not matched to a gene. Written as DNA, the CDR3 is TGCGCCAGCAGCTTCCTAGGACAGGGCGCCTTCAACACTGAAGCTTTCTTT. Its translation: CASSFLGQGAFNTEAFF.

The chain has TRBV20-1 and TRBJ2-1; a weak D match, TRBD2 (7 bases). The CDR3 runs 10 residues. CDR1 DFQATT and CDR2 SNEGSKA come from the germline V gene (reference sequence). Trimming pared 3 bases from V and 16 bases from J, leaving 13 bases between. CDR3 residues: CSASGGQPFF. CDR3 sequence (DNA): TGCAGTGCTAGCGGGGGGCAACCCTTCTTC.